The 32 T cell receptor beta chains listed next were all sequenced from one sample in a study of shared clonotypes between healthy human individuals (dated by TCRdb to 2019 to 2021). CD8 naive samples consisted of CD45RO-negative cells that were positively selected for CCR7, yielding a CD45RA+CCR7+ population without TemRA cells. The library was generated by the immunoSEQ multiplex PCR assay. In its TCRdb copy, this immuneACCESS table keeps in-frame sequences only and misses some clones. Where compared with another copy, unresolved V genes explain less than half of these, and the others have no known cause. In all, the sample holds approximately 2,000,000 clones, and just over 90% of those were seen once. The ten largest clones represent about 1.6% of the sample. Specimen: naive CD8+ T cells from PBMCs. The cell subset or site label corresponds to: CD45RA+CCR7+. The receptors originated from a man aged 18 to 29 in good health. Some clones in this sample may be carry-over from other donors' samples.

The rearrangement links TRBV10-3 to TRBJ2-7, with 12 bases matching TRBD2. V trimming: 6 bases; J trimming: 4 bases; junction bases outside the gene matches: 4. Looked up from germline, CDR1 is ENHRY and CDR2 is SYGVKD. The CDR3 extends over 14 amino acids. The CDR3 is CAISRLAGEYEQYF. In DNA, the CDR3 is TGTGCCATCAGCCGACTAGCGGGAGAATACGAGCAGTACTTC.

The chain combines TRBV5-1 with TRBJ2-2; D may correspond to TRBD1 or TRBD2 (5 bases each). The germline CDR1 and CDR2 sequences are SGHRS and YFSETQ. Trimming took 5 bases from V and 8 from J, leaving 22 bases between them. CDR3 length: 16 residues. The CDR3 sequence is CASRPTGTTKGGELFF. As DNA, the CDR3 is TGCGCCAGCAGACCTACCGGGACCACCAAGGGGGGGGAGCTGTTTTTT.

A single count supports this clone. The genes are TRBV15 and TRBJ1-4; D might be TRBD1 (6 bases). The germline V and J ends were trimmed by 0 bases and 2 bases, with 10 bases remaining between them. The CDR3 extends over 16 amino acids. From germline, CDR1 is LNHNV and CDR2 YYDKDF (reference sequence). Written as DNA, the CDR3 is TGTGCCACCAGCAGAGAGTGGAGGGGGACTAATGAAAAACTGTTTTTT. Translating gives CATSREWRGTNEKLFF.

The chain carries TRBV18 and TRBJ2-2; 8 positions agree with TRBD1. The CDR3 sequence is 15 residues long. Germline loops: CDR1 KGHSH, CDR2 LQKENI. J lost 6 bases, V lost 3 bases, and 6 bases had no gene match. The CDR3: CASSPDRDSPGELFF. CDR3 DNA: TGTGCCAGCTCACCGGACAGGGATAGTCCCGGGGAGCTGTTTTTT.

Points on this clone: The sample contains more than one DNA sequence encoding this CDR3. The gene calls are TRBV7-9 and TRBJ2-7, with 11 bases aligning to TRBD2. There are 15 residues in the CDR3. Unmatched junction bases numbered 3, after V lost 3 bases and J lost 2 bases. CDR1 SEHNR and CDR2 FQNEAQ come from the germline V gene (reference sequence). CDR3 in amino acids: CASSLASGGPYEQYF. The CDR3 nucleotides are TGTGCCAGCAGCTTGGCTAGCGGGGGGCCCTACGAGCAGTACTTC.

The rearrangement joins TRBV5-1 to TRBJ2-3, with unresolved D. Germline V gene data show CDR1 as SGHRS and CDR2 as YFSETQ. The germline V and J ends were trimmed by 4 bases and 2 bases, with 14 bases remaining between them. This CDR3 has 15 amino acids. The CDR3 nucleotides read TGCGCCAGCAGCCACCCAAGCGTTCCCACAGATACGCAGTATTTT. Translation gives CASSHPSVPTDTQYF.

The chain has TRBV1 and TRBJ1-2; TRBD1 reflects the table's D call only, with no check against the DNA. TRBV1 is flagged as a pseudogene. This CDR3 contains 16 residues. CDR3 bases: TGCACCAGCAGCCTCCAGAAACAGGGGGCGGACTATGGCTACACCTTC. It specifies CTSSLQKQGADYGYTF.

The sample holds one count of this clone. This chain joins TRBV7-2 and TRBJ2-7; tentatively, D is TRBD1 (5 bases). The CDR3 extends over 14 amino acids. CDR1 is SGHTA and CDR2 is FQGNSA in the germline V gene. V lost 1 base, J lost 2 bases, and 9 bases lay in between. CDR3 sequence (DNA): TGTGCCAGCAGCTTAGGCAGGGTTCCCTACGAGCAGTACTTC. It specifies CASSLGRVPYEQYF. The full variable domain, completed using reference TRBV7-2 and TRBJ2-7, is GAGVSQSPSNKVTEKGKDVELRCDPISGHTALYWYRQSLGQGLEFLIYFQGNSAPDKSGLPSDRFSAERTGGSVSTLTIQRTQQEDSAVYLCASSLGRVPYEQYFGPGTRLTVT.

The chain carries TRBV4-3 and TRBJ1-2, with TRBD1 matching 7 bases. Germline CDR1 is LGHNA and CDR2 is YSLEER. V shed 0 bases, J shed 6 bases, and the junction held 7 bases outside the gene matches. The CDR3 loop spans 15 amino acids. CDR3 residues: CASSQDTGDLDGYTF. DNA of the CDR3: TGCGCCAGCAGCCAAGATACAGGGGACCTCGATGGCTACACCTTC.

This chain connects TRBV6-6 to TRBJ1-5; D possibly corresponds to TRBD1 (6 bases). The CDR3 has 13 residues. CDR1 is MNHNY and CDR2 is SVGAGI in the germline V gene (reference sequence). Trimming left V 8 bases short and J 1 base short, with 9 bases between. CDR3: CASETGSNQPQHF. CDR3 sequence (DNA): TGTGCCAGCGAAACAGGGAGCAATCAGCCCCAGCATTTT.

V is TRBV11-2 and J is TRBJ1-4; TRBD1 is a possible D gene (6 bases). CDR3 size: 15 residues. CDR1 SGHAT and CDR2 FQNNGV come from the germline V gene. V was cut by 1 base and J by 7 bases, with 13 bases left in between. CDR3 in amino acids: CASSLAPGEGEKLFF. The CDR3 DNA sequence: TGTGCCAGCAGCTTAGCGCCAGGGGAGGGTGAAAAACTGTTTTTT.

The chain employs TRBV6-1 and TRBJ2-7, with D uncertain. Germline CDR1 is MNHNS and CDR2 is SASEGT. V lost 4 bases and J lost 2, with 18 bases in between. The CDR3 runs to 16 residues. The CDR3, as DNA: TGTGCCAGCAGTGGTTGGGTCGCTCGGGCTACCTACGAGCAGTACTTC. Translation gives CASSGWVARATYEQYF.

The chain joins TRBV7-3 to TRBJ2-5; tentative D call: TRBD2 (5 bases). CDR3 length: 12 residues. CDR1 is SGHTA and CDR2 is FQGTGA in the germline V gene. Trimming left V 4 bases short and J 5 bases short, with 8 bases between. CDR3 DNA sequence: TGTGCCAGCAGCTCGGACTTCGAGACCCAGTACTTC. It is translated as CASSSDFETQYF.

This chain connects TRBV28 to TRBJ2-7; TRBD1 matches 7 bases. V was pared by 2 bases and J by 2 bases, with 3 bases of the junction left unmatched. The CDR3 is 14 amino acids. Germline V CDR1 and CDR2: MDHEN, SYDVKM. CDR3 DNA sequence: TGTGCCAGCAGTTTAGTGGGACAGACCTACGAGCAGTACTTC. Residues: CASSLVGQTYEQYF. Looking up the rest from reference TRBV28 and TRBJ2-7 gives the full variable domain: DVKVTQSSRYLVKRTGEKVFLECVQDMDHENMFWYRQDPGLGLRLIYFSYDVKMKEKGDIPEGYSVSREKKERFSLILESASTNQTSMYLCASSLVGQTYEQYFGPGTRLTVT.

V is TRBV6-6 and J is TRBJ2-1; 7 bases match TRBD2. V trimming: 5 bases; J trimming: 0 bases; junction bases outside the gene matches: 7. Germline V gene lookup returns CDR1 MNHNY and CDR2 SVGAGI (reference sequence). The CDR3 is 16 amino acids. CDR3 residues: CASSLLREPSYNEQFF. The CDR3 region has the DNA TGTGCCAGCAGTCTCCTGCGGGAGCCCTCCTACAATGAGCAGTTCTTC.

The chain has TRBV7-2 and TRBJ2-3, with 12 bases lining up with TRBD2. The V gene's germline CDR1 is SGHTA and CDR2 FQGNSA. V dropped 4 bases and J dropped 3; count of bases not matched to a gene: 5. This CDR3 has 16 residues. Here the CDR3 DNA reads TGTGCCAGCAGCTCTAGACTAGCGGGAGATACAGATACGCAGTATTTT. It codes for CASSSRLAGDTDTQYF.

As to this clone: Other DNA sequences within the sample encode an identical CDR3. The chain carries TRBV7-9 and TRBJ2-7, with D perhaps given as TRBD1 or TRBD2 (5 bases each). This CDR3 has 14 residues. Germline values: CDR1 SEHNR, CDR2 FQNEAQ (reference sequence). V shed 5 bases and J shed 0 bases, with 11 bases lying between them. The CDR3 sequence is CASSLPGPSYEQYF. CDR3 coding DNA: TGTGCCAGCAGCCTGCCGGGACCCTCCTACGAGCAGTACTTC.

This chain joins TRBV6-5 and TRBJ2-2; unclear D gene. The V gene lost 2 bases and the J gene lost 6 bases, with 10 bases spanning the gap. CDR1 and CDR2 from the germline V gene are MNHEY and SVGAGI. The CDR3 totals 14 residues. CDR3 nucleotides: TGTGCCAGCAGTTACCCCCCTCCGGCCGGGGAGCTGTTTTTT. Amino acid sequence: CASSYPPPAGELFF.

V gene TRBV7-2 combines with J gene TRBJ2-3; the match to TRBD2 covers 12 bases. The germline V gene encodes CDR1 SGHTA and CDR2 FQGNSA. The CDR3 has 17 amino acids. The trim removed 2 bases at V and 5 bases at J, leaving 8 bases unmatched. CDR3 in amino acids: CASSLWSGTSGLDTQYF. The CDR3, as DNA: TGTGCCAGCAGCTTATGGAGTGGGACTAGCGGGTTAGATACGCAGTATTTT.

The CDR3 region is CASSPRTRRNTEAFF. The CDR3 nucleotides read TGTGCCAGCAGCCCGAGGACGCGAAGGAACACTGAAGCTTTCTTT. The V call is TRBV5-6, the J call TRBJ1-1; D ambiguous. Trimming removed 4 bases from V and 1 base from J, with 14 bases in between. Germline V CDR1 and CDR2: SGHDT, YYEEEE. The CDR3 covers 15 residues.

The chain employs TRBV28 and TRBJ2-3; TRBD2 matches at 9 bases. The junction had 24 bases not matched to a gene; V was cut back by 5 bases and J by 9 bases. This CDR3 comprises 19 residues. Germline V gives CDR1 MDHEN, CDR2 SYDVKM. The CDR3 coding sequence is TGTGCCAGCAGTACTACAAGGGGCGTAGCGGGGGACTTTTTTGGGACGCAGTATTTT. Its translation: CASSTTRGVAGDFFGTQYF.

The J gene is TRBJ2-7, the V gene TRBV9; TRBD2 matches 13 bases. With V trimmed by 5 bases and J by 5 bases, 7 bases remained unmatched. Germline CDR1 reads SGDLS; CDR2 reads YYNGEE. The CDR3 is made up of 15 amino acids. CDR3 DNA: TGTGCCAGCAGTGATGGACTAGCGGGAGTCGACGAGCAGTACTTC. It translates to CASSDGLAGVDEQYF.

The CDR3 here is CASSPNRWDTEAFF. CDR3 bases: TGTGCCAGCAGTCCCAATAGGTGGGACACTGAAGCTTTCTTT. This sequence joins TRBV9 and TRBJ1-1; D gene ambiguous. Germline CDR1 SGDLS, CDR2 YYNGEE. The V end was cut by 5 bases, the J end by 3 bases, with 14 bases between. The CDR3 runs 14 residues.

V gene TRBV7-8 combines with J gene TRBJ2-7; D may be TRBD2 (5 bases). There are 15 residues in the CDR3. Germline V gene data show CDR1 as SGHVS and CDR2 as FQNEAQ. Trimming took off 0 bases at V and 1 base at J, with 10 bases between the two ends. The DNA of the CDR3 is TGTGCCAGCAGCTTAGCAGCTAGCCGTTCCTACGAGCAGTACTTC. Its protein product is CASSLAASRSYEQYF.

This clone occurred once. V gene TRBV9 combines with J gene TRBJ2-1; D gene uncertain. CDR1 SGDLS and CDR2 YYNGEE come from the germline V gene. The V end lost 3 bases, the J end lost 1 base, and 17 bases lay between the germline ends. The CDR3 extends over 17 amino acids. Written as DNA, the CDR3 is TGTGCCAGCAGCGCAAGGTACTCCCGGGTTTCCTACAATGAGCAGTTCTTC. Translated: CASSARYSRVSYNEQFF. The complete variable domain, with remaining parts taken from reference TRBV9 and TRBJ2-1, reads DSGVTQTPKHLITATGQRVTLRCSPRSGDLSVYWYQQSLDQGLQFLIQYYNGEERAKGNILERFSAQQFPDLHSELNLSSLELGDSALYFCASSARYSRVSYNEQFFGPGTRLTVL.

The genes are TRBV29-1 and TRBJ1-1; D unclear. V dropped 0 bases and J dropped 1 base, with 3 bases sitting between them. CDR1 and CDR2 (germline): SQVTM, ANQGSEA. This CDR3 comprises 12 residues. CDR3 in DNA: TGCAGCGTTGAAGAGACGAACACTGAAGCTTTCTTT. It specifies CSVEETNTEAFF.

The chain carries TRBV4-2 and TRBJ2-7, with D possibly TRBD2 on 5 matching bases. The CDR3 sequence is 15 residues long. From germline, CDR1 is LGHNA and CDR2 YNFKEQ. The V gene lost 0 bases and the J gene lost 0 bases, with 9 bases spanning the gap. CDR3 in amino acids: CASSQDHGDSYEQYF. CDR3 coding DNA: TGTGCCAGCAGCCAAGATCACGGGGACTCCTACGAGCAGTACTTC.

The rearrangement uses TRBV14 and TRBJ2-3; 9 positions match TRBD2. V dropped 4 bases and J dropped 3; count of bases not matched to a gene: 17. The germline V gene encodes CDR1 SGHDN and CDR2 FVKESK. The CDR3 covers 19 residues. The CDR3 loop reads CASSPDRLAAPWSTDTQYF. The CDR3 bases are TGTGCCAGCAGCCCGGACCGACTAGCGGCACCTTGGAGTACAGATACGCAGTATTTT.

Regarding this clone: Other DNA sequences in the same sample also yield this CDR3. The chain links TRBV5-4 to TRBJ2-7; D perhaps matches TRBD1 (5 bases). CDR1 is SGHNT, CDR2 YYREEE, per germline (reference sequence). This CDR3 spans 13 amino acids. V gave up 2 bases and J gave up 6 bases, with 12 bases separating them. This CDR3 reads CASSLGAGPEQYF. The DNA for the CDR3 is TGTGCCAGCAGCTTAGGGGCTGGGCCCGAGCAGTACTTC.

V usage is TRBV19 and J usage is TRBJ2-1; D remains ambiguous. Trimming pared 5 bases from V and 8 bases from J, leaving 16 bases between. The CDR3 consists of 14 residues. The germline gives CDR1 LNHDA, CDR2 SQIVND (reference sequence). The CDR3, as DNA: TGTGCCAGTAGTGCGCGAGCCGGAATGGATGAGCAGTTCTTC. Translating gives CASSARAGMDEQFF.

V usage is TRBV28 and J usage is TRBJ2-5; 7 bases fit TRBD2. This CDR3 has 17 residues. Germline V gene data show CDR1 as MDHEN and CDR2 as SYDVKM. V shed 4 bases and J 1 base; nucleotides not matched to a gene: 12. The CDR3 loop is CASSSGPGGGSQETQYF. For the CDR3, the DNA is TGTGCCAGCAGTTCTGGGCCTGGCGGGGGATCCCAAGAGACCCAGTACTTC.

This chain uses TRBV4-2 with TRBJ2-2; no clear D gene. Trimming stripped 1 base from V and 5 bases from J, with 17 bases between. The CDR3 totals 17 residues. The germline CDR1 and CDR2 sequences are LGHNA and YNFKEQ. CDR3 nucleotides: TGTGCCAGCAGCCAAGGATCGGAGCAAGGGTGGACCGGGGAGCTGTTTTTT. Residues: CASSQGSEQGWTGELFF.